This T cell receptor (beta chain) was documented in a study of response to subunit inactivated influenza vaccine. The germline V gene has CDR1 DFQATT and CDR2 SNEGSKA (reference sequence). The CDR3 runs 14 residues. V was trimmed by 3 bases and J by 3 bases, leaving 14 bases between them. TCRdb re-called the RT-PCR reads through MiXCR, storing one row per CDR3 protein. The sample includes about 300,000 distinct CDR3 sequences, 20% to 25% of them seen just once. Whole-study results and caveats: With each seasonal influenza vaccination, the authors suggested, few new T cells are recruited.

This clonotype has just a few counts. Its target is unknown. The rearrangement links TRBV20-1 to TRBJ1-1, with a tentative D call TRBD1 (6 bases). This sequence was found in a man aged 45 to 70 who received an inactivated influenza vaccine. The sequenced sample was PBMCs from blood, obtained about 20 months after vaccination. CDR3 sequence (DNA): TGCAGTGCTAGGACACAGGGTTTGGACACTGAAGCTTTCTTT. Amino acid sequence: CSARTQGLDTEAFF.